The 5 T cell receptor beta chains presented below share a single source sample, sequenced in a study of T cells in localized non-small cell lung cancer. The protocol was immunoSEQ multiplex PCR, while the TCRdb copy is restricted to in-frame clones and leaves out a portion. The data contain 30,000 or so clones, approximately 90% of them singletons. Material: peripheral blood, obtained before any cancer treatment. The source of these receptors is a female donor older than 55 with stage I lung adenocarcinoma.

Here the CDR3 DNA reads TGTGCCAGTAGTTCCCACAGGGAGGGAGAGACCCAGTACTTC. Translating gives CASSSHREGETQYF. The chain recombines TRBV19 with TRBJ2-5; D is possibly TRBD2 (7 bases). The CDR3 contains 14 residues. The V end was cut by 5 bases, the J end by 4 bases, with 14 bases between. Germline CDR1 reads LNHDA; CDR2 reads SQIVND (reference sequence). The variable domain in full, completed from reference TRBV19 and TRBJ2-5, reads DGGITQSPKYLFRKEGQNVTLSCEQNLNHDAMYWYRQDPGQGLRLIYYSQIVNDFQKGDIAEGYSVSREKKESFPLTVTSAQKNPTAFYLCASSSHREGETQYFGPGTRLLVL.

V gene TRBV6-1 combines with J gene TRBJ1-6, with a weak D call TRBD1 (5 bases). CDR1 MNHNS and CDR2 SASEGT come from the germline V gene. V was trimmed by 7 bases and J by 7 bases, leaving 11 bases between them. The CDR3 sequence is 13 residues long. This CDR3 is CASIRDRNSPLHF. CDR3 bases: TGTGCCAGCATACGGGACCGAAATTCACCCCTCCACTTT.

This chain connects TRBV6-1 to TRBJ1-4; D ambiguous. With 5 bases removed from V and 3 bases from J, the gap between germline ends came to 10 bases. The CDR3 contains 14 residues. Germline V CDR1 and CDR2: MNHNS, SASEGT. The CDR3 coding sequence is TGTGCCAGCAGTCCACAGTTCTCTAATGAAAAACTGTTTTTT. Its protein is CASSPQFSNEKLFF.

This rearrangement joins TRBV9 to TRBJ1-1; D not certain. The CDR3 is 14 residues long. V was clipped by 6 bases and J by 3 bases, with 15 bases between them. CDR1 is SGDLS and CDR2 is YYNGEE in the germline V gene. This chain's CDR3 is CASTPRLSDTEAFF. For the CDR3, the DNA is TGTGCCAGCACCCCGAGGCTCAGCGACACTGAAGCTTTCTTT. Variable domain in full (rest from reference TRBV9 and TRBJ1-1): DSGVTQTPKHLITATGQRVTLRCSPRSGDLSVYWYQQSLDQGLQFLIQYYNGEERAKGNILERFSAQQFPDLHSELNLSSLELGDSALYFCASTPRLSDTEAFFGQGTRLTVV.

CDR3 DNA sequence: TGTGCCTGGAATTCTAGGAGCGGGGGGCTAGAGCCGCAGTATTTT. Protein: CAWNSRSGGLEPQYF. The chain uses TRBV30 and TRBJ2-3, with TRBD2 matching 9 bases. In germline, CDR1 is GTSNPN, CDR2 SVGIG (reference sequence). The CDR3 spans 15 residues. Trimming cost V 4 bases and J 10 bases; bases outside gene matches: 15.